Listed below are T cell receptor beta chains from one sample, sequenced in a study of blood T cells in healthy people across ages. MiXCR was run by TCRdb on the 5' RACE reads, yielding one entry per CDR3 protein. The sample has under 1 million distinct CDR3 sequences; approximately 44% are singletons. The source material was blood. These receptors were taken from a man in his 60s in good health. Both conserved end residues are part of each CDR3. Each record gives: D gene, V gene, clone size, J gene, CDR3 protein, CDR3 DNA. The D gene is left open where the match is weak. Where a row states a size, it is once, few, many or the class of an expanded clone; other rows omit it.

TRBD1	TRBV7-4	NA	TRBJ2-4	CASSPRGGRGFREQYF	TGTGCCAGCAGCCCCAGGGGCGGCAGGGGGTTCCGAGAGCAGTACTTC
NA	TRBV11-1	NA	TRBJ2-7	CASSLGQDIYEQYF	TGTGCCAGCAGCTTAGGACAGGACATCTACGAGCAGTACTTC
TRBD2	TRBV7-9	NA	TRBJ2-1	CASSLDSSDPPGGNEQFF	TGTGCCAGCAGCTTAGATTCTAGCGACCCACCGGGGGGCAATGAGCAGTTCTTC
TRBD2	TRBV7-9	NA	TRBJ2-1	CASSLPGTSAYNEQFF	TGTGCCAGCAGCTTACCCGGGACTAGCGCATACAATGAGCAGTTCTTC
NA	TRBV11-2	NA	TRBJ2-5	CASSLGPQGLETQYF	TGTGCCAGCAGCTTAGGGCCTCAGGGGCTGGAGACCCAGTACTTC
NA	TRBV30	many	TRBJ2-6	CAWSVQGSGANVLTF	TGTGCCTGGAGTGTACAGGGATCTGGGGCCAACGTCCTGACTTTC
NA	TRBV27	NA	TRBJ2-7	CATQYEQYF	TGTGCCACCCAGTACGAGCAGTACTTC
TRBD2	TRBV29-1	once	TRBJ2-7	CSVVFSGGLNVLPNYEQYF	TGCAGCGTTGTATTTAGCGGGGGGCTTAATGTCCTCCCTAACTACGAGCAGTACTTC
NA	TRBV21-1	NA	TRBJ1-2	CASSPGDLYGYTF	TGTGCCAGCAGCCCGGGGGATCTCTATGGCTACACCTTC
NA	TRBV14	NA	TRBJ2-1	CASSQVASSNYNEQFF	TGTGCCAGCAGCCAAGTAGCGTCCAGCAACTACAATGAGCAGTTCTTC
NA	TRBV5-6	few	TRBJ2-6	CASIQEGNSGANVLTF	TGTGCCAGCATTCAAGAAGGCAACTCTGGGGCCAACGTCCTGACTTTC
TRBD2	TRBV7-9	NA	TRBJ2-1	CASTSGTSGGLTYNEQFF	TGTGCCAGCACCTCCGGGACTAGCGGGGGTCTGACCTACAATGAGCAGTTCTTC
NA	TRBV12-3/TRBV12-4	NA	TRBJ2-7	CASSRGSPAQYF	TGTGCCAGCAGTAGAGGGTCGCCCGCCCAGTACTTC
TRBD1	TRBV20-1	few	TRBJ2-1	CSARAAGTDYNEQFF	TGCAGTGCTAGAGCCGCCGGGACAGATTACAATGAGCAGTTCTTC
NA	TRBV20-1	NA	TRBJ1-3	CSAIASGTGNTIYF	TGCAGTGCTATCGCATCGGGGACTGGAAACACCATATATTTT
NA	TRBV4-1	NA	TRBJ1-5	CASSQKGVAPQHF	TGCGCCAGCAGCCAAAAGGGAGTGGCACCCCAGCATTTT
TRBD1	TRBV7-3	few	TRBJ2-1	CASSLVRGPRNEQFF	TGTGCCAGCAGCTTAGTCAGGGGGCCTAGAAATGAGCAGTTCTTC
NA	TRBV24-1	NA	TRBJ2-5	CATSNRPGTIDQETQYF	TGTGCCACCAGTAATAGACCCGGGACAATCGACCAAGAGACCCAGTACTTC
TRBD1	TRBV5-1	many	TRBJ2-7	CASRTGTGGLYEQYF	TGCGCCAGCAGAACCGGGACAGGGGGCCTCTACGAGCAGTACTTC
TRBD1	TRBV20-1	NA	TRBJ1-1	CSARPQRQGRTEAFF	TGCAGTGCTAGACCCCAACGACAGGGACGGACTGAAGCTTTCTTT
NA	TRBV9	few	TRBJ2-1	CASSVSGPSYNEQFF	TGTGCCAGCAGCGTATCGGGGCCGTCCTACAATGAGCAGTTCTTC
NA	TRBV4-1	NA	TRBJ2-7	CASSLQTGSGSYEQYF	TGCGCCAGCAGCCTCCAGACAGGGAGCGGGTCCTACGAGCAGTACTTC
NA	TRBV20-1	NA	TRBJ2-1	CSAQREGGPRNEQFF	TGCAGTGCGCAAAGGGAGGGGGGGCCTAGGAATGAGCAGTTCTTC
TRBD1	TRBV20-1	NA	TRBJ2-7	CSAGEGTVYNEQYF	TGCAGTGCTGGCGAGGGGACAGTCTATAACGAGCAGTACTTC
NA	TRBV20-1	NA	TRBJ1-6	CSARDTPSNNSPLHF	TGCAGTGCTAGAGATACCCCCAGCAATAATTCACCCCTCCACTTT
NA	TRBV28	NA	TRBJ1-2	CASSPEASWNGYTF	TGTGCCAGCAGTCCCGAGGCCAGTTGGAATGGCTACACCTTC
NA	TRBV12-3/TRBV12-4	many	TRBJ2-5	CASSPTGFEQYF	TGTGCCAGCAGCCCGACAGGTTTTGAGCAGTACTTC
NA	TRBV27	few	TRBJ1-1	CASRVATVNTEAFF	TGTGCCAGCAGGGTCGCGACAGTGAACACTGAAGCTTTCTTT
NA	TRBV7-9	NA	TRBJ2-1	CASSLYEGPSSYNEQFF	TGTGCCAGCAGCTTATATGAGGGCCCAAGCTCCTACAATGAGCAGTTCTTC
NA	TRBV2	few	TRBJ2-5	CASSVYRQETQYF	TGTGCCAGCAGTGTGTACCGCCAAGAGACCCAGTACTTC
NA	TRBV10-2	NA	TRBJ1-2	CASSASVIYGYTF	TGCGCCAGCAGTGCCTCGGTGATTTATGGCTACACCTTC
NA	TRBV3-1	few	TRBJ2-3	CASSPLRDRGDTQYF	TGTGCCAGCAGCCCCCTACGGGACCGCGGAGATACGCAGTATTTT
TRBD2	TRBV4-3	NA	TRBJ2-1	CASSQESGGGNEQFF	TGCGCCAGCAGCCAAGAGAGCGGGGGGGGGAATGAGCAGTTCTTC
NA	TRBV7-3	few	TRBJ2-3	CASSSGGRGGTDTQYF	TGTGCCAGCAGCTCAGGTGGCAGGGGTGGCACAGATACGCAGTATTTT
NA	TRBV29-1	many	TRBJ2-5	CSVASGRGGEQYF	TGCAGCGTTGCCTCAGGGCGCGGAGGGGAGCAGTACTTC
NA	TRBV11-2	NA	TRBJ2-1	CASSAGPLYNEQFF	TGTGCCAGCAGCGCGGGACCACTATACAATGAGCAGTTCTTC
TRBD1	TRBV6-5	few	TRBJ2-6	CASSYASTGYGANVLTF	TGTGCCAGCAGTTACGCCTCGACAGGGTATGGGGCCAACGTCCTGACTTTC
NA	TRBV5-5	NA	TRBJ1-2	CASSPGAFVGERYTF	TGTGCCAGCAGCCCCGGTGCCTTCGTAGGGGAGCGCTACACCTTC